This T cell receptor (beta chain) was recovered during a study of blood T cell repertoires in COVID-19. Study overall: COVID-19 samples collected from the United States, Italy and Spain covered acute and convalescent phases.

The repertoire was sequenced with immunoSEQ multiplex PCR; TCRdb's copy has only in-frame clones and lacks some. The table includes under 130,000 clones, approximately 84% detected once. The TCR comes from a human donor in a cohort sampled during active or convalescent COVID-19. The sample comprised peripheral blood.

The CDR3 coding sequence is TGTGCCAGCGGGGGACCGGGGGGCGGCTACACCTTC. Protein sequence: CASGGPGGGYTF. The chain recombines TRBV6-5 with TRBJ1-2; D might be TRBD1 (6 bases). With 8 bases removed from V and 8 bases from J, the gap between germline ends came to 15 bases. CDR1 is MNHEY and CDR2 is SVGAGI in the germline V gene. The CDR3 spans 12 residues.